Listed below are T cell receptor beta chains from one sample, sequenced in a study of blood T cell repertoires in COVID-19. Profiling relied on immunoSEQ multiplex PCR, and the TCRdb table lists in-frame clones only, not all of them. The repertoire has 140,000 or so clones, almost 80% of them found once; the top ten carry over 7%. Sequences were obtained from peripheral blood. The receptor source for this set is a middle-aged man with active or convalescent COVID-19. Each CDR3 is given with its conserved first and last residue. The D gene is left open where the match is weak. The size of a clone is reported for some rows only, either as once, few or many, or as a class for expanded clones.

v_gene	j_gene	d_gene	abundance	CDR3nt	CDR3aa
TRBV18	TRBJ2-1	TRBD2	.	TGTGCCAGCTCACCACCGGGACTAGCGACCTACAATGAGCAGTTCTTC	CASSPPGLATYNEQFF
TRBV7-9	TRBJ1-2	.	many	TGTGCCAGCAGCTTAGCAGGGGGAACTAACTATGGCTACACCTTC	CASSLAGGTNYGYTF
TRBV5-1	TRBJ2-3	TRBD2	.	TGCGCCAGCAGCTTGGAAGGACTAGCGGTAAACACAGATACGCAGTATTTT	CASSLEGLAVNTDTQYF
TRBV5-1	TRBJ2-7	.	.	TGCGCCAGCAGCTTGGGCGGGCGCGAGCAGTACTTC	CASSLGGREQYF
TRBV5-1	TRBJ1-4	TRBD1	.	TGCGCCAGCAGCTTGGAACAGGGGTGGGATAATGAAAAACTGTTTTTT	CASSLEQGWDNEKLFF
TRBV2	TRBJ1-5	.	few	TGTGCCAGCAGCGGCCAGGCCCTTAGCAATCAGCCCCAGCATTTT	CASSGQALSNQPQHF
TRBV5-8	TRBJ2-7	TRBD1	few	TGTGCCAGCAGCTTCAGACAGGGTTGGGATCGATCTTCCTACGAGCAGTACTTC	CASSFRQGWDRSSYEQYF
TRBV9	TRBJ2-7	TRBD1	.	TGTGCCAGCAGCGTATCCGGGACAGGGGGCCCGTACGAGCAGTACTTC	CASSVSGTGGPYEQYF
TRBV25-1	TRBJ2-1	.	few	TGTGCCAGCAGAGGCGGGACTTACAATGAGCAGTTCTTC	CASRGGTYNEQFF
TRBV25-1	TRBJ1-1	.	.	TGTGCCAGCAGTGAGGACGGACGGGGACTCCCTGAAGCTTTCTTT	CASSEDGRGLPEAFF
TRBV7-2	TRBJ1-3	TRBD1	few	TGTGCCAGCAGCCCAAGTCCCAGGACAGGGGCCTCTGGAAACACCATATATTTT	CASSPSPRTGASGNTIYF
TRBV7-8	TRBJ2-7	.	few	TGTGCCAGCAGCGAAGTCAGCTACGAGCAGTACTTC	CASSEVSYEQYF
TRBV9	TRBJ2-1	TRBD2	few	TGTGCCAGCACACCGGGGGGAGGGAGGGCCCCCAATGAGCAGTTCTTC	CASTPGGGRAPNEQFF
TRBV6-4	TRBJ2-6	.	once	TGTGCCAGCAGTACAGGGCCCCTCTCTGGGGCCAACGTCCTGACTTTC	CASSTGPLSGANVLTF
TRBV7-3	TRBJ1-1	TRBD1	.	TGTGCCAGCAGCTTAAAACCTGGACAGGGGAACACTGAAGCTTTCTTT	CASSLKPGQGNTEAFF
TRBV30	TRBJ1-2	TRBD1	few	TGTGCCTGGAGTGTAATGAGGACAGGGGGCTATGGCTACACCTTC	CAWSVMRTGGYGYTF
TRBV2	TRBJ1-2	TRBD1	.	TGTGCCAGCAGCTGGGACAGTTATGGCTACACCTTC	CASSWDSYGYTF
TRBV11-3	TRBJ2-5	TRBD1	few	TGTGCCAGCAGCGCTGCGGGACAGGGGTACGGGGACCAAGAGACCCAGTACTTC	CASSAAGQGYGDQETQYF